Sequencing of this TCR beta chain was carried out in a study of Tregs in tolerant kidney transplant recipients. Study-level results: The small number of patients limits these findings pending further validation. Biological reproducibility was not directly addressed in this study. The most relevant donor-specific Treg TCRbeta repertoire apparently came from expansion with activated donor B cells.

As to this clone: Its antigen is as yet unknown. The CDR3 is cut off 3 residues early in the read; its end comes from the germline J gene.

TCRdb keeps only in-frame clones here, not all; method: immunoSEQ multiplex PCR. The sample is made up of 2,000 to 3,000 clones, and the top ten hold roughly 40% of it. Germline trimming cut 2 bases from V and 7 bases from J; bases unmatched to any gene: 5. CDR3 length: 15 amino acids. Per the germline V gene, CDR1 is SGHTA and CDR2 is FQGTGA. Mixed chimerism was transient after nonmyeloablative marrow transplants from related graft donors. Unstimulated regulatory T cells (CD4+CD25+CD127-), CD4+CD25- non-regulatory cells, CD4 and CD8 cells were FACS-sorted from thawed PBMCs. The input for sequencing was CD8+ T cells from blood (PBMCs), taken 6 months after the transplant. J is TRBJ2-1 and V is TRBV7-3; 10 nucleotides agree with TRBD1. The clonotype comes from a human patient who received a combined kidney and bone marrow transplant. Some of the T cells might come from the graft donor. The CDR3 spells CASSLETGGWNEQFF. The CDR3 bases that were read are TGTGCCAGCAGCTTAGAGACAGGGGGCTGGAATGAG.